These T cell receptor beta chains were read from a single sample in a study of technical replicates of blood from a handful of donors. Here immunoSEQ multiplex PCR was the method, and the copy in TCRdb shows in-frame clones only, minus some. The table has some 57,000 clones, over 85% seen once. The source material was PBMCs. The receptors come from a human donor in good health. Some clones in this sample may be carry-over from other donors' samples. CDR3s include the opening cysteine and the closing phenylalanine or tryptophan. D genes are given only for firm matches. Clone size, where shown, is once, few, many, or a class for clones that have expanded.

D	V	J	size	CDR3	DNA
NA	TRBV5-6	TRBJ1-5	NA	CASSLVSDNQPQHF	TGTGCCAGCAGCTTGGTGAGCGACAATCAGCCCCAGCATTTT
TRBD2	TRBV4-1	TRBJ2-1	NA	CASSQSSGGASEQFF	TGCGCCAGCAGCCAATCTAGCGGGGGGGCTTCTGAGCAGTTCTTC
NA	TRBV29-1	TRBJ2-5	NA	CSAESGAQETQYF	TGCAGCGCTGAAAGCGGTGCTCAAGAGACCCAGTACTTC
NA	TRBV7-3	TRBJ2-2	once	CASSREGAGELFF	TGTGCCAGCAGCCGTGAGGGGGCCGGGGAGCTGTTTTTT
NA	TRBV2	TRBJ1-2	NA	CASTEQGSNYGYTF	TGTGCCAGCACCGAACAGGGATCTAACTATGGCTACACCTTC
NA	TRBV5-5	TRBJ2-7	NA	CASSLETGAYEQYF	TGTGCCAGCAGCTTGGAAACGGGGGCCTACGAGCAGTACTTC
NA	TRBV5-5	TRBJ1-6	NA	CASSLDTGFVLGNYF	TGTGCCAGCAGCTTGGATACAGGGTTTGTACTTGGAAACTACTTT
NA	TRBV10-3	TRBJ2-3	NA	CAISAAGYTDTQYF	TGTGCCATCAGTGCGGCGGGGTACACAGATACGCAGTATTTT
TRBD1	TRBV6-1	TRBJ2-4	NA	CASSEELGGVKNIQYF	TGTGCCAGCAGTGAAGAACTAGGGGGCGTCAAAAACATTCAGTACTTC
TRBD2	TRBV9	TRBJ2-7	once	CASSTSGGSYEQYF	TGTGCCAGCAGCACTAGCGGGGGGAGCTACGAGCAGTACTTC
NA	TRBV29-1	TRBJ1-2	NA	CSVVFTTRGYTF	TGCAGCGTTGTATTCACTACTCGGGGCTACACCTTC
NA	TRBV4-3	TRBJ2-7	NA	CASSQDTGRGYEQYF	TGCGCCAGCAGCCAAGATACTGGCAGGGGATACGAGCAGTACTTC
NA	TRBV19	TRBJ2-7	NA	CASSPTPGTYEQYF	TGTGCCAGTAGTCCCACCCCAGGGACTTACGAGCAGTACTTC
TRBD2	TRBV11-3	TRBJ2-2	NA	CASSLGGRYDLGELFF	TGTGCCAGCAGCTTGGGCGGGAGGTACGACCTCGGGGAGCTGTTTTTT
TRBD2	TRBV29-1	TRBJ2-1	NA	CSVDPLGGLAGNEQFF	TGCAGCGTTGACCCCCTGGGGGGACTAGCGGGTAATGAGCAGTTCTTC
NA	TRBV5-4	TRBJ2-5	once	CASSVDSRETQYF	TGTGCCAGCAGCGTGGACAGCCGGGAGACCCAGTACTTC
NA	TRBV10-3	TRBJ1-1	NA	CAISRTANTEAFF	TGTGCCATCAGTAGGACAGCGAACACTGAAGCTTTCTTT
TRBD1	TRBV18	TRBJ1-1	few	CASSPTGQGAMNTEAFF	TGTGCCAGCTCACCAACCGGACAGGGGGCGATGAACACTGAAGCTTTCTTT
NA	TRBV13	TRBJ1-3	NA	CASSFEGGDSGNTIYF	TGTGCCAGCAGCTTCGAGGGAGGGGATTCGGGAAACACCATATATTTT
NA	TRBV5-1	TRBJ1-2	NA	CASSPEWGLYGYTF	TGCGCCAGCAGCCCCGAGTGGGGGCTCTATGGCTACACCTTC
TRBD1	TRBV14	TRBJ2-2	NA	CASSQLTGGSTGELFF	TGTGCCAGCAGCCAACTGACAGGGGGAAGCACCGGGGAGCTGTTTTTT
NA	TRBV7-9	TRBJ1-3	NA	CASSWGRTVDTIYF	TGTGCCAGCAGCTGGGGCCGGACGGTAGACACCATATATTTT
NA	TRBV19	TRBJ1-6	NA	CASSSQGGDNSPLHF	TGTGCCAGTAGTTCCCAGGGCGGCGATAATTCACCCCTCCACTTT
TRBD1	TRBV19	TRBJ1-5	once	CASSIRQGGDQPQHF	TGTGCCAGTAGTATTCGACAGGGAGGAGATCAGCCCCAGCATTTT
NA	TRBV6-5	TRBJ1-2	NA	CASSYSPQGTYGYTF	TGTGCCAGCAGTTACTCCCCCCAGGGGACGTATGGCTACACCTTC
TRBD2	TRBV15	TRBJ2-1	NA	CATSRDPLAGEQFF	TGTGCCACCAGCAGAGATCCCCTAGCGGGCGAGCAGTTCTTC
NA	TRBV2	TRBJ1-6	NA	CASTSYTNYNSPLHF	TGTGCCAGCACGAGTTATACCAACTATAATTCACCCCTCCACTTT
NA	TRBV10-3	TRBJ1-5	NA	CAISEGESNQPQHF	TGTGCCATCAGTGAAGGAGAGAGCAATCAGCCCCAGCATTTT
TRBD1	TRBV4-3	TRBJ1-3	NA	CASSQERGDRGGAGNTIYF	TGCGCCAGCAGCCAAGAGAGAGGAGACAGGGGGGGGGCTGGAAACACCATATATTTT
TRBD1	TRBV11-2	TRBJ1-6	once	CASSSLRQGRNSPLHF	TGTGCCAGCAGCTCCCTCCGACAGGGACGAAATTCACCCCTCCACTTT
TRBD2	TRBV12-5	TRBJ2-2	NA	CASAGWVGTSPPTGELFF	TGTGCTAGTGCCGGTTGGGTAGGGACTAGCCCGCCCACCGGGGAGCTGTTTTTT
TRBD1	TRBV6-4	TRBJ2-3	NA	CASSEGRTGDTDTQYF	TGTGCCAGCAGTGAGGGCAGGACAGGGGACACAGATACGCAGTATTTT
NA	TRBV7-9	TRBJ2-5	NA	CASSLAAGETQYF	TGTGCCAGCAGCTTAGCGGCGGGGGAGACCCAGTACTTC
TRBD1	TRBV6-1	TRBJ1-6	NA	CAIQGQPNSPLHF	TGTGCCATCCAGGGACAGCCAAATTCACCCCTCCACTTT
TRBD2	TRBV7-6	TRBJ2-3	NA	CASSLAILAGAGDTQYF	TGTGCCAGCAGCTTAGCGATACTAGCGGGGGCGGGAGATACGCAGTATTTT
TRBD1	TRBV7-2	TRBJ1-2	NA	CASSPGQGAAYGYTF	TGTGCCAGCAGCCCTGGACAGGGGGCTGCCTATGGCTACACCTTC
TRBD1	TRBV28	TRBJ2-7	NA	CASSSNRQGGDEQYF	TGTGCCAGCAGTTCAAACCGACAGGGGGGTGACGAGCAGTACTTC
TRBD1	TRBV2	TRBJ2-7	NA	CASNTRQGTYEQYF	TGTGCCAGCAACACTAGACAGGGCACCTACGAGCAGTACTTC
NA	TRBV14	TRBJ2-3	NA	CASSQERGETDTQYF	TGTGCCAGCAGCCAAGAGCGCGGGGAGACAGATACGCAGTATTTT
TRBD1	TRBV18	TRBJ2-5	NA	CASSLSGTGGQETQYF	TGTGCCAGCTCACTTTCCGGGACAGGGGGCCAAGAGACCCAGTACTTC
TRBD2	TRBV7-6	TRBJ2-6	NA	CASSHLTSGRASGANVLTF	TGTGCCAGCAGCCACCTGACTAGCGGGAGGGCCTCTGGGGCCAACGTCCTGACTTTC
NA	TRBV4-1	TRBJ1-5	NA	CASSQDYVRGNQPQHF	TGCGCCAGCAGCCAAGACTATGTCAGGGGCAATCAGCCCCAGCATTTT
NA	TRBV11-3	TRBJ2-1	once	CASSLDSEGTEQFF	TGTGCCAGCAGCTTAGATTCGGAGGGGACTGAGCAGTTCTTC
NA	TRBV30	TRBJ1-4	NA	CAWSRRNEKLFF	TGTGCCTGGAGCCGGAGAAATGAAAAACTGTTTTTT
NA	TRBV21-1	TRBJ1-6	once	CASRHRTGKAPLHF	TGTGCCAGCAGACATCGGACAGGGAAGGCACCCCTCCACTTT
TRBD2	TRBV7-2	TRBJ2-5	once	CASSLRLAVQETQYF	TGTGCCAGCAGCTTAAGACTAGCGGTCCAAGAGACCCAGTACTTC
TRBD2	TRBV7-4	TRBJ2-5	NA	CASSPRRTSGSWETQYF	TGTGCCAGCAGCCCCAGGAGGACTAGCGGGAGTTGGGAGACCCAGTACTTC
TRBD2	TRBV11-2	TRBJ2-5	NA	CASSFWRGGETQYF	TGTGCCAGCAGCTTCTGGCGGGGGGGAGAGACCCAGTACTTC
TRBD1	TRBV7-6	TRBJ2-7	NA	CASSATRGYEQYF	TGTGCCAGCAGCGCTACCAGGGGGTACGAGCAGTACTTC
NA	TRBV5-6	TRBJ2-5	NA	CASSFDIKETQYF	TGTGCCAGCAGCTTTGACATAAAAGAGACCCAGTACTTC
TRBD1	TRBV2	TRBJ1-1	NA	CASSPWDSQNTEAFF	TGTGCCAGCAGCCCATGGGACAGTCAGAACACTGAAGCTTTCTTT
TRBD1	TRBV5-6	TRBJ2-6	NA	CASSPGTGRANVLTF	TGTGCCAGCAGCCCCGGGACAGGGAGGGCCAACGTCCTGACTTTC
NA	TRBV6-1	TRBJ1-2	NA	CASNLQALNYGYTF	TGTGCCAGCAACCTACAGGCTCTTAACTATGGCTACACCTTC
TRBD2	TRBV19	TRBJ2-7	NA	CASKISGLAGGTYEQYF	TGTGCCAGTAAGATCTCCGGACTAGCGGGAGGGACCTACGAGCAGTACTTC